Below, 22 T cell receptor beta chains from the same sample are listed, as sequenced in a study of T cell responses to AZD1222 COVID-19 vaccine. Measured with immunoSEQ multiplex PCR; TCRdb has only the in-frame clones, and not every one. This table has 120,000 to 150,000 clones, about 90% appearing once. Sequencing used peripheral blood, obtained 28 days after the second dose of the MenACWY control vaccine. The receptor source for this set is an adult who received the MenACWY meningococcal vaccine as a control.

The chain joins TRBV24-1 to TRBJ1-5; 7 bases line up with TRBD1. The CDR3 contains 15 residues. The V gene end was trimmed by 3 bases and the J gene end by 0 bases; junction bases not matched to a gene: 1. The V gene's germline CDR1 is KGHDR and CDR2 SFDVKD. The CDR3 loop reads CATSDRTGSNQPQHF. CDR3 coding DNA: TGTGCCACCAGTGATCGGACAGGTAGCAATCAGCCCCAGCATTTT.

V gene TRBV7-9 combines with J gene TRBJ1-5, with no clear D. The CDR3 is 13 amino acids. In germline, CDR1 is SEHNR, CDR2 FQNEAQ (reference sequence). V was shortened by 1 base and J by 7 bases, with 8 bases between the two germline ends. For the CDR3, the DNA is TGTGCCAGCAGCTTAGATGGCGGGCAGCCCCAGCATTTT. Residues: CASSLDGGQPQHF.

V and J are TRBV5-8 and TRBJ1-5; D gene unclear. This CDR3 contains 14 residues. V lost 4 bases, J lost 0 bases, and 8 bases lay in between. CDR1 is SGHTS and CDR2 is YDEGEE in the germline V gene. The CDR3 region has the DNA TGTGCCAGCAGCCTAGACGGTAGCAATCAGCCCCAGCATTTT. It translates to CASSLDGSNQPQHF.

This sequence joins TRBV19 and TRBJ1-6; 10 nucleotides match TRBD1. The V and J ends lost 7 bases and 7 bases, in that order; junction bases with no gene match: 7. The germline V gene encodes CDR1 LNHDA and CDR2 SQIVND (reference sequence). This CDR3 has 15 amino acids. The DNA for the CDR3 is TGTGCCAGTAACGGACAGGGGGACTGGAATTCACCCCTCCACTTT. Residues: CASNGQGDWNSPLHF.

The chain recombines TRBV28 with TRBJ2-7, with TRBD1 matching over 7 bases. V lost 6 bases, J lost 3 bases, and 8 bases stayed unmatched. This CDR3 contains 14 residues. CDR1 is MDHEN, CDR2 SYDVKM, per germline. Here the CDR3 reads CASSRTGEGYEQYF. CDR3 nucleotides: TGTGCCAGCAGCCGAACAGGGGAAGGCTACGAGCAGTACTTC.

The rearrangement uses TRBV6-1 and TRBJ2-3, with 7 nucleotides matching TRBD2. The CDR3 covers 17 residues. The germline CDR1 and CDR2 sequences are MNHNS and SASEGT. V shed 1 base, J shed 1 base, and the junction held 8 bases outside the gene matches. The CDR3 DNA follows: TGTGCCAGCAGTGAAGTACATGGCGGGAGTGGCACAGATACGCAGTATTTT. This sequence encodes CASSEVHGGSGTDTQYF.

The rearrangement uses TRBV5-4 and TRBJ1-1; possible D gene TRBD1, 5 bases. The CDR3 has 15 residues. V lost 3 bases to trimming and J lost 6 bases, with 18 bases between them. CDR1 and CDR2 (germline): SGHNT, YYREEE (reference sequence). The CDR3 loop reads CASSSDTELSAEAFF. CDR3 coding DNA: TGTGCCAGCAGCTCGGACACGGAGTTGTCCGCTGAAGCTTTCTTT.

The chain uses TRBV19 and TRBJ1-1; D ambiguous. Trimming removed 3 bases at V and 0 bases at J, with 20 bases between. Germline V gene lookup returns CDR1 LNHDA and CDR2 SQIVND (reference sequence). The CDR3 spans 18 residues. The CDR3 DNA reads TGTGCCAGTAGTATTCTAAGGGCGGCCACACAACTGAACACTGAAGCTTTCTTT. Encoded protein: CASSILRAATQLNTEAFF.

The rearrangement uses TRBV4-3 and TRBJ2-7; 11 nucleotides match TRBD2. The germline V gene has CDR1 LGHNA and CDR2 YSLEER. CDR3 size: 14 residues. With 1 base clipped from V and 6 bases from J, the junction kept 2 bases outside the gene matches. CDR3: CASSQASGGFEQYF. The CDR3 DNA reads as TGCGCCAGCAGCCAAGCTAGCGGGGGGTTCGAGCAGTACTTC.

V and J are TRBV6-2 or TRBV6-3 and TRBJ1-5; TRBD1 matches at 7 bases. V dropped 4 bases and J dropped 4; count of bases not matched to a gene: 7. Germline CDR1 is MNHEY and CDR2 is SVGEGT. CDR3 length equals 15 residues. This CDR3 is CASSSPDRENQPQHF. CDR3 sequence (DNA): TGTGCCAGCAGTTCTCCCGACAGGGAGAATCAGCCCCAGCATTTT.

The CDR3 bases are TGTGCCACCAGCAGAGATCCGCTAGCGCCCAATGAGCAGTTCTTC. Encoded protein: CATSRDPLAPNEQFF. The J gene is TRBJ2-1, the V gene TRBV15; D is possibly TRBD2 (6 bases). CDR3 length: 15 amino acids. The germline CDR1 and CDR2 sequences are LNHNV and YYDKDF (reference sequence). Trimming removed 0 bases at V and 6 bases at J, with 12 bases between.

V usage is TRBV28 and J usage is TRBJ1-5; 7 nucleotides line up with TRBD1. Germline trimming cut 2 bases from V and 2 bases from J; bases unmatched to any gene: 3. This CDR3 is built from 15 residues. Looked up from germline, CDR1 is MDHEN and CDR2 is SYDVKM. The CDR3 nucleotides read TGTGCCAGCAGTTTAACAGGGGAGGGCAATCAGCCCCAGCATTTT. As protein: CASSLTGEGNQPQHF. The full variable domain, completed using reference TRBV28 and TRBJ1-5, is DVKVTQSSRYLVKRTGEKVFLECVQDMDHENMFWYRQDPGLGLRLIYFSYDVKMKEKGDIPEGYSVSREKKERFSLILESASTNQTSMYLCASSLTGEGNQPQHFGDGTRLSIL.

A word on this clone: This CDR3 is also generated by other DNA sequences in the sample. This chain links TRBV18 with TRBJ2-3; D gene uncertain. V was clipped by 2 bases and J by 3 bases, with 6 bases between them. From germline, CDR1 is KGHSH and CDR2 LQKENI. This CDR3 region has 13 residues. The CDR3 DNA follows: TGTGCCAGCTCACCAGACGGGACAGATACGCAGTATTTT. Its translation: CASSPDGTDTQYF.

This rearrangement joins TRBV7-2 to TRBJ1-2, with a possible D match to TRBD1 (6 bases). V was clipped by 1 base and J by 8 bases, with 17 bases between them. The CDR3 spans 15 residues. Per germline, CDR1 SGHTA and CDR2 FQGNSA. The CDR3: CASSLGPPPGQGYTF. The DNA of the CDR3 is TGTGCCAGCAGCTTAGGCCCACCCCCCGGACAGGGCTACACCTTC.

The rearrangement uses TRBV7-8 and TRBJ1-2; D not resolved. Germline CDR1 is SGHVS and CDR2 is FQNEAQ. The V end was cut by 1 base, the J end by 0 bases, with 6 bases between. The CDR3 is 14 residues long. CDR3 region: CASSLEPANYGYTF. CDR3 nucleotide sequence: TGTGCCAGCAGCTTAGAGCCCGCTAACTATGGCTACACCTTC. The full variable domain, completed using reference TRBV7-8 and TRBJ1-2, is GAGVSQSPRYKVAKRGQDVALRCDPISGHVSLFWYQQALGQGPEFLTYFQNEAQLDKSGLPSDRFFAERPEGSVSTLKIQRTQQEDSAVYLCASSLEPANYGYTFGSGTRLTVV.

This clone appeared a few times. The chain carries TRBV19 and TRBJ2-5; weak D call: TRBD2 (5 bases). Germline V gives CDR1 LNHDA, CDR2 SQIVND (reference sequence). V lost 5 bases and J lost 5, with 18 bases in between. The CDR3 runs to 15 residues. Here the CDR3 DNA reads TGTGCCAGTAGTCCCATGGCTGGAGGTGGGGAGACCCAGTACTTC. Translated: CASSPMAGGGETQYF.

The chain recombines TRBV5-8 with TRBJ1-5, with 8 bases that match TRBD1. The junction had 3 bases not matched to a gene; V was cut back by 0 bases and J by 1 base. Germline CDR1 and CDR2: SGHTS and YDEGEE. This CDR3 has 16 residues. CDR3 in amino acids: CASSLGQGSSNQPQHF. The CDR3, as DNA: TGTGCCAGCAGCTTGGGACAGGGGTCGAGCAATCAGCCCCAGCATTTT.

The rearrangement joins TRBV28 to TRBJ2-7, with 9 bases lining up with TRBD1. Germline CDR1 is MDHEN and CDR2 is SYDVKM. Trimming removed 4 bases from V and 5 bases from J; junction bases left unmatched: 12. The CDR3 length is 16 residues. The CDR3 DNA sequence: TGTGCCAGCAGTTCGCCTACCCGGGACAGGGAAAACGAGCAGTACTTC. It is translated as CASSSPTRDRENEQYF.

This clone is a singleton in its sample. The rearrangement joins TRBV18 to TRBJ2-5; the D gene could be TRBD1 or TRBD2 (6 bases each). CDR1 is KGHSH and CDR2 is LQKENI in the germline V gene. Deletions cut 0 bases from V and 0 bases from J, with 8 bases between. The CDR3 runs 15 residues. Here the CDR3 reads CASSPPGGYQETQYF. The DNA for the CDR3 is TGTGCCAGCTCACCACCGGGGGGCTACCAAGAGACCCAGTACTTC.

The V call is TRBV10-2, the J call TRBJ2-1, with 14 positions matching TRBD2. CDR3 length: 14 amino acids. Per germline, CDR1 WSHSY and CDR2 SAAADI. Trimming at V came to 6 bases and at J to 12 bases, leaving 7 bases not matched to a gene. In DNA, the CDR3 is TGCGCCAGCAGGTGGGGACTAGCGGGAGATGGGCAGTTCTTC. Its translation is CASRWGLAGDGQFF.

The rearrangement uses TRBV21-1 and TRBJ1-5. TRBV21-1 is listed as a pseudogene. CDR3 size: 14 residues. CDR3 coding DNA: TGTGCCAGCAGCAAAGGGGACGGGAATCAGCCCCAGCATTTT. Its protein is CASSKGDGNQPQHF.

This clone appeared once. CDR3 amino acids: CATSRGYNEQFF. In nucleotides, the CDR3 is TGTGCCACCAGCAGGGGCTACAATGAGCAGTTCTTC. The rearrangement uses TRBV15 and TRBJ2-1, with D uncertain. This CDR3 spans 12 amino acids. Trimming removed 3 bases at V and 3 bases at J, with 3 bases between. From germline, CDR1 is LNHNV and CDR2 YYDKDF (reference sequence).